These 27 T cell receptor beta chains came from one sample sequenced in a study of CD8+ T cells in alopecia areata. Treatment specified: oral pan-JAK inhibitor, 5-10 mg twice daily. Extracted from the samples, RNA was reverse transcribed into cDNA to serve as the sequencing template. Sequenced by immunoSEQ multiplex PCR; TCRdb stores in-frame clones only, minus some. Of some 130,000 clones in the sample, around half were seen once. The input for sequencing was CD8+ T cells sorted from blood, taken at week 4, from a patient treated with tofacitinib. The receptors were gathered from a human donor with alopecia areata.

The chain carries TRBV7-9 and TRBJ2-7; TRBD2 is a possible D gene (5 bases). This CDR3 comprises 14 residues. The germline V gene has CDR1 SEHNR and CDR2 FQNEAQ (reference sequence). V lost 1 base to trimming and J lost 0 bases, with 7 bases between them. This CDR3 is CASSLVGSSYEQYF. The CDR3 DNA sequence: TGTGCCAGCAGCTTAGTTGGGAGCTCCTACGAGCAGTACTTC.

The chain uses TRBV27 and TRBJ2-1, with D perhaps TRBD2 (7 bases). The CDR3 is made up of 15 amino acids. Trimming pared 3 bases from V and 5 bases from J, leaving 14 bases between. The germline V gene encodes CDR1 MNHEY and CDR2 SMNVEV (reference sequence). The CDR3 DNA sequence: TGTGCCAGCAGTTTGGTGGGGGGGCCCAACAATGAGCAGTTCTTC. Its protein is CASSLVGGPNNEQFF.

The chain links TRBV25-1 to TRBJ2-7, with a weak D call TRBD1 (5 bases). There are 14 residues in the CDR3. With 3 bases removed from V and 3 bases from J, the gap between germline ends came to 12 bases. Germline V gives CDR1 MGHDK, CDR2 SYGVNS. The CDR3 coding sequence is TGTGCCAGCAGTGACGGTCAGGGATACTACGAGCAGTACTTC. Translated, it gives CASSDGQGYYEQYF.

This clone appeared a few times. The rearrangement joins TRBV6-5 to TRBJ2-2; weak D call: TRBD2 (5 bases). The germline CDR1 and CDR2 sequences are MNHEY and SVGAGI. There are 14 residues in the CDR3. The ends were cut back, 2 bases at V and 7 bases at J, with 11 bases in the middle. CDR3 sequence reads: CASSYVSGLGELFF. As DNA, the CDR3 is TGTGCCAGCAGTTACGTATCTGGACTCGGGGAGCTGTTTTTT.

CDR3: CAWSVGAQGTEAFF. As DNA, the CDR3 is TGTGCCTGGAGTGTAGGGGCGCAGGGCACTGAAGCTTTCTTT. The rearrangement links TRBV30 to TRBJ1-1, with D tentatively TRBD1 (5 bases). Deletions cut 0 bases from V and 4 bases from J, with 12 bases between. Germline V lookup: CDR1 GTSNPN, CDR2 SVGIG (reference sequence). This CDR3 has 14 residues.

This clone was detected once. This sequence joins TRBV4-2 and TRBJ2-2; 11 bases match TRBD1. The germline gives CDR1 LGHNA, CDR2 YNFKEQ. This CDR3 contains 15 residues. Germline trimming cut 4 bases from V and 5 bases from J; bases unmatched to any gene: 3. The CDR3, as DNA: TGTGCCAGCAGCCCCCGGGACAGGGGGACCGGGGAGCTGTTTTTT. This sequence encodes CASSPRDRGTGELFF.

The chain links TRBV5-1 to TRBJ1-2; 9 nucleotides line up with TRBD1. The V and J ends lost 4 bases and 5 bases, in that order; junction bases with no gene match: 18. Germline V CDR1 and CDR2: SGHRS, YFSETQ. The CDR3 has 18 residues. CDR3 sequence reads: CASSPGDRAGLRWYGYTF. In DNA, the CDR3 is TGCGCCAGCAGCCCCGGGGACAGGGCGGGCCTCCGATGGTATGGCTACACCTTC.

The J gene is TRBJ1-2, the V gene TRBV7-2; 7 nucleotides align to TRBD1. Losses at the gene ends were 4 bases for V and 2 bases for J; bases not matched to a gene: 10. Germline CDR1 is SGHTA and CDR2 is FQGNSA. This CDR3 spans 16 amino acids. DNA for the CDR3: TGTGCCAGCAGCTCACTCGAACAGGGGACCAACTATGGCTACACCTTC. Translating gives CASSSLEQGTNYGYTF.

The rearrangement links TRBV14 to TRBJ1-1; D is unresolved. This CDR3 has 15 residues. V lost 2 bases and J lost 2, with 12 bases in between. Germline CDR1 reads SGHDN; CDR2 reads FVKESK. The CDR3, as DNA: TGTGCCAGCAGCCAAAGGAGCTCCCCCAACACTGAAGCTTTCTTT. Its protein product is CASSQRSSPNTEAFF.

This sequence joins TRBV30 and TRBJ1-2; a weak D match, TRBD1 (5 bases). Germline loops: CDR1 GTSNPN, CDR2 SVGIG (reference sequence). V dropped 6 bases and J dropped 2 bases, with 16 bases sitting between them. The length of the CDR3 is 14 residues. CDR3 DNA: TGTGCCTGTCCTGAGGGGAGCCCAAACTATGGCTACACCTTC. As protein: CACPEGSPNYGYTF.

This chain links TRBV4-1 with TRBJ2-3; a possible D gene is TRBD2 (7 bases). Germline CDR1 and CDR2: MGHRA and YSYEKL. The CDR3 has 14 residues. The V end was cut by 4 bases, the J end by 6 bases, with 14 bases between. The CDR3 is CASSPLGGLDTQYF. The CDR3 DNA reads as TGCGCCAGCAGCCCCTTGGGGGGGCTGGATACGCAGTATTTT.

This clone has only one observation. The CDR3 coding sequence is TGTGCCAGCAGATTTGGCCTTGAAGCTTTCTTT. Amino acid sequence: CASRFGLEAFF. The chain couples TRBV11-2 to TRBJ1-1; the D is unclear. Per the germline V gene, CDR1 is SGHAT and CDR2 is FQNNGV. Deletions cut 6 bases from V and 7 bases from J, with 9 bases between. The CDR3 loop spans 11 amino acids.

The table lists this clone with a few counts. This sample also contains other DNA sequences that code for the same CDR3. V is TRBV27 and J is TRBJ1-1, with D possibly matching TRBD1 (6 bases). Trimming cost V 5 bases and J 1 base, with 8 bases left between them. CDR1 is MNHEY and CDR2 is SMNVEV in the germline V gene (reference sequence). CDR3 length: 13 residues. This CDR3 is CASSLGGNTEAFF. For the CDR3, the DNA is TGTGCCAGCAGTCTAGGGGGGAACACTGAAGCTTTCTTT.

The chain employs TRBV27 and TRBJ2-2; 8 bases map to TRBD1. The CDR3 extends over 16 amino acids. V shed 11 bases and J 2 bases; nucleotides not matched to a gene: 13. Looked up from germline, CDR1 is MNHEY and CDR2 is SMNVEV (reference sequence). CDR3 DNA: TGTGCCTCCAACCTCCGGGACAGGCTTAACACCGGGGAGCTGTTTTTT. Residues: CASNLRDRLNTGELFF.

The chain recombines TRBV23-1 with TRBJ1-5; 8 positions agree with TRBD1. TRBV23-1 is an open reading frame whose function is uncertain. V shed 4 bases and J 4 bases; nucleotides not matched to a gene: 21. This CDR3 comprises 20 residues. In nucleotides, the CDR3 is TGCGCCAGCAGTCGCATAACCGGGACAGGCCAACCTGGTCCTAATCAGCCCCAGCATTTT. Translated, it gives CASSRITGTGQPGPNQPQHF.

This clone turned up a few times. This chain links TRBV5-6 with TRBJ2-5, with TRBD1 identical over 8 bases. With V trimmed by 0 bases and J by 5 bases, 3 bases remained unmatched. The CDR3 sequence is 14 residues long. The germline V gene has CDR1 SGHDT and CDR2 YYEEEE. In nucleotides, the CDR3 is TGTGCCAGCAGCTTGGGGACAGGGCGGGAGACCCAGTACTTC. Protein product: CASSLGTGRETQYF.

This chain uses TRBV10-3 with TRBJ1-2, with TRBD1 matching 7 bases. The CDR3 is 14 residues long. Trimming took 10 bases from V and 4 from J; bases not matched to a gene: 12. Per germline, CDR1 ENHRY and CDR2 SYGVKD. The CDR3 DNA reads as TGTGCCAGCACCCAGGGGGTCGTCGCCTATGGCTACACCTTC. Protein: CASTQGVVAYGYTF.

The CDR3 loop is CATHSVINEQFF. CDR3 coding DNA: TGTGCCACCCATTCAGTAATCAATGAGCAGTTCTTC. The chain joins TRBV27 to TRBJ2-1; D uncertain. The V and J ends lost 10 bases and 6 bases respectively, with 13 bases between them. The germline gives CDR1 MNHEY, CDR2 SMNVEV (reference sequence). The CDR3 runs to 12 residues.

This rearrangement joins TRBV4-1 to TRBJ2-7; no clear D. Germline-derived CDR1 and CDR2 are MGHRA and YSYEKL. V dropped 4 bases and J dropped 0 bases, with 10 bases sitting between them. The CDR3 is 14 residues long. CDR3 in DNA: TGCGCCAGCAGCCTAGGGCCGCGCTCCTACGAGCAGTACTTC. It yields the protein CASSLGPRSYEQYF.

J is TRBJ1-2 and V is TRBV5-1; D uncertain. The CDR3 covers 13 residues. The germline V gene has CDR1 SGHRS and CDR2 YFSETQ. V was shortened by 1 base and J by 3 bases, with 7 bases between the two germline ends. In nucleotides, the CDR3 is TGCGCCAGCAGCTTGACGGACGACTATGGCTACACCTTC. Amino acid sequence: CASSLTDDYGYTF.

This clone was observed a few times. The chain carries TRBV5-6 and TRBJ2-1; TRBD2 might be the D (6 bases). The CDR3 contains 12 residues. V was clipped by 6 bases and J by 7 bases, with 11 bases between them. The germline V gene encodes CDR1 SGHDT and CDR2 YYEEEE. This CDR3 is CASTTEGNEQFF. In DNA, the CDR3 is TGTGCCAGCACCACGGAGGGGAATGAGCAGTTCTTC. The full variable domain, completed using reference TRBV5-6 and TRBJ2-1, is DAGVTQSPTHLIKTRGQQVTLRCSPKSGHDTVSWYQQALGQGPQFIFQYYEEEERQRGNFPDRFSGHQFPNYSSELNVNALLLGDSALYLCASTTEGNEQFFGPGTRLTVL.

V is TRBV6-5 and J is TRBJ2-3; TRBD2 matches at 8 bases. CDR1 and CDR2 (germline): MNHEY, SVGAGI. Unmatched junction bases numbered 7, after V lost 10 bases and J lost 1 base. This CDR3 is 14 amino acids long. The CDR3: CATGGLDGTDTQYF. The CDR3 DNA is TGTGCCACGGGGGGACTAGACGGCACAGATACGCAGTATTTT.

The CDR3, as DNA: TGTGCCAGCAGCTTAGGAGACAGCCGTGAAGCTTTCTTT. Protein: CASSLGDSREAFF. This chain links TRBV13 with TRBJ1-1; weak D call: TRBD1 (5 bases). Trimming pared 0 bases from V and 7 bases from J, leaving 9 bases between. CDR3 length: 13 amino acids. Germline V gene lookup returns CDR1 PRHDT and CDR2 FYEKMQ (reference sequence).

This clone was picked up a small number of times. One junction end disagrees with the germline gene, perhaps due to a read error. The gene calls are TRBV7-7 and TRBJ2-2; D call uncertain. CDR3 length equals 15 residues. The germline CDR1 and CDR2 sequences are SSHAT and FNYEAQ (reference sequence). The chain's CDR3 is CASSPGLIGTGELFF. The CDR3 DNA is TGTGCTAGCAGCCCCGGGCTTATAGGCACCGGGGAGCTGTTTTTT.

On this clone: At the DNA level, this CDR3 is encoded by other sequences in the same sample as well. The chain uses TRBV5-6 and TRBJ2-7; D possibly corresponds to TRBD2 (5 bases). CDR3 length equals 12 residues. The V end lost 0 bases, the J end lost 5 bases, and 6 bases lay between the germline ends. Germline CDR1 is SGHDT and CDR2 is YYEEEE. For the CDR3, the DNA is TGTGCCAGCAGCTTGGTGGGAGACGAGCAGTACTTC. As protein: CASSLVGDEQYF.

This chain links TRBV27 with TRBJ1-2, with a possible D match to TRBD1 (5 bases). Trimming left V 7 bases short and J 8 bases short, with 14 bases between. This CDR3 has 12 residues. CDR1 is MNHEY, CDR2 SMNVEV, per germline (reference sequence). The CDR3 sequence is CASTTGGGGYTF. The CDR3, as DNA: TGTGCCAGCACCACTGGGGGTGGAGGCTACACCTTC.

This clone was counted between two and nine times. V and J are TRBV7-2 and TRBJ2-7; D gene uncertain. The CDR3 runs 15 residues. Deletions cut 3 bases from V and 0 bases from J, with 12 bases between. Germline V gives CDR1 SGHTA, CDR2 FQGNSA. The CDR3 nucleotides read TGTGCCAGCAGCTTGGAACAGACCACCTCCTACGAGCAGTACTTC. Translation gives CASSLEQTTSYEQYF. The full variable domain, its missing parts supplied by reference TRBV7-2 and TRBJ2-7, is GAGVSQSPSNKVTEKGKDVELRCDPISGHTALYWYRQSLGQGLEFLIYFQGNSAPDKSGLPSDRFSAERTGGSVSTLTIQRTQQEDSAVYLCASSLEQTTSYEQYFGPGTRLTVT.